This TCR beta chain derives from a study of T-cell reconstitution after alpha-beta-depleted transplantation in children. Germline V lookup: CDR1 SGHRS, CDR2 YFSETQ. J was trimmed by 4 bases and V by 5 bases; bases with no gene match: 5. The CDR3 covers 14 residues. The TCRbeta library incorporated unique molecular identifiers. One entry per CDR3 protein, called by TCRdb with MiXCR from the PCR reads. The profile shows a few hundred thousand distinct CDR3 sequences, 10% to 15% of them singletons. V usage is TRBV5-1 and J usage is TRBJ2-5; 10 positions agree with TRBD2. The origin of this receptor is a human donor who donated a stem cell graft to a child with Fanconi anemia. The sample in question was PBMCs, obtained from the stem cell graft. The CDR3: CASSSTSGVETQYF. The CDR3 region has the DNA TGCGCCAGCAGTTCCACTAGCGGGGTAGAGACCCAGTACTTC.